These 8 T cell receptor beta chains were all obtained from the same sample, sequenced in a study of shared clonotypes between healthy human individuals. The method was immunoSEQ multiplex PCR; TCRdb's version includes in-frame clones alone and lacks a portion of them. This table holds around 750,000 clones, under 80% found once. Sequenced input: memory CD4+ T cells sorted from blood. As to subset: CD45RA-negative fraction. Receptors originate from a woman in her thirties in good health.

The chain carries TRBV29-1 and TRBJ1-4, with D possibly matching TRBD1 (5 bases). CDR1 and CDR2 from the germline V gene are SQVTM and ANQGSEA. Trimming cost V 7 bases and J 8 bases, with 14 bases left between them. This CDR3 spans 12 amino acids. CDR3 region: CSARRGDEKLFF. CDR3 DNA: TGCAGCGCGAGAAGAGGGGACGAAAAACTGTTTTTT.

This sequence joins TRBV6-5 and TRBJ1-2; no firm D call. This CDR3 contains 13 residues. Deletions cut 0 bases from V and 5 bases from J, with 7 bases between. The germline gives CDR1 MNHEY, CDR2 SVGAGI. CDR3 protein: CASSYSKDYGYTF. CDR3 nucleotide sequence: TGTGCCAGCAGTTACTCGAAGGATTATGGCTACACCTTC.

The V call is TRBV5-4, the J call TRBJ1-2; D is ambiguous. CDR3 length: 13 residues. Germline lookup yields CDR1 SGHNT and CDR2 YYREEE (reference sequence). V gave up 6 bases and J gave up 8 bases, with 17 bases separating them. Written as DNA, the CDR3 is TGTGCCAGCACTCTGATCGGGCGGCAAGGCTACACCTTC. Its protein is CASTLIGRQGYTF.

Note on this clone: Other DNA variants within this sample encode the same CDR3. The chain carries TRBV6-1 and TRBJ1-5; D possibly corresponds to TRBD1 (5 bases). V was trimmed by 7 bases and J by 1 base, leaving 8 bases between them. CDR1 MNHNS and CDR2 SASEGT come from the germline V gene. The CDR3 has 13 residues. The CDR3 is CASKGASNQPQHF. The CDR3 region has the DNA TGTGCCAGCAAAGGGGCGAGCAATCAGCCCCAGCATTTT.

The CDR3: CASSCQRQGCYGYTF. As DNA, the CDR3 is TGTGCCAGCAGTTGCCAGCGACAGGGATGTTATGGCTACACCTTC. The chain is built from TRBV28 and TRBJ1-2; 7 positions match TRBD1. This CDR3 comprises 15 residues. J lost 5 bases, V lost 4 bases, and 10 bases had no gene match. CDR1 and CDR2 (germline): MDHEN, SYDVKM.

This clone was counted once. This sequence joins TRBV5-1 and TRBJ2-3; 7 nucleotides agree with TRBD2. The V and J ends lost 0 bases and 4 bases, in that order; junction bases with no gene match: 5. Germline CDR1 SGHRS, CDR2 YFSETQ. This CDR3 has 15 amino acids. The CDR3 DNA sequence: TGCGCCAGCAGCTTGGTTGGGAGGGGATCAGATACGCAGTATTTT. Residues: CASSLVGRGSDTQYF.

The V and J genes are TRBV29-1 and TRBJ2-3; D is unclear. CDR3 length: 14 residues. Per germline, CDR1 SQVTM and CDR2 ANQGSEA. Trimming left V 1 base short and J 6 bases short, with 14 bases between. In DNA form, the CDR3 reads TGCAGCGTTGAAGTCGTGGGATTAAGGGATACGCAGTATTTT. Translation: CSVEVVGLRDTQYF.

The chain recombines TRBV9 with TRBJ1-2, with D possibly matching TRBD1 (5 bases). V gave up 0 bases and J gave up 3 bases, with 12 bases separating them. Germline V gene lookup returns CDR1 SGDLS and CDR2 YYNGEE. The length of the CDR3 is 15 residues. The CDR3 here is CASSVVSSGDYGYTF. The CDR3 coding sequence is TGTGCCAGCAGCGTAGTCTCCTCGGGGGACTATGGCTACACCTTC.